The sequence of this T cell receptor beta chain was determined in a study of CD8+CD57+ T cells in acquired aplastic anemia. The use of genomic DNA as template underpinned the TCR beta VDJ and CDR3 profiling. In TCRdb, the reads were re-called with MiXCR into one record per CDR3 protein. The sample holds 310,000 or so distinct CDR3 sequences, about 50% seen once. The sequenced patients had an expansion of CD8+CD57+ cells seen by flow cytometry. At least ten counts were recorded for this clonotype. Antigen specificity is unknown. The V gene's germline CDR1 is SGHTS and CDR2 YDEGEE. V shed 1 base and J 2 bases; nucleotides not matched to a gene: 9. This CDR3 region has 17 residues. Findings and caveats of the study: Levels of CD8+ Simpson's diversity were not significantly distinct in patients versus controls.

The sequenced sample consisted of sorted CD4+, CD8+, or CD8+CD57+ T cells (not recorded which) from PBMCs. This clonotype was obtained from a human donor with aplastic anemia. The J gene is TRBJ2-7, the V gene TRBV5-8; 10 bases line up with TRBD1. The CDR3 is CASSLWLGQGWTYEQYF. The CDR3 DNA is TGTGCCAGCAGCTTGTGGCTGGGACAGGGGTGGACCTACGAGCAGTACTTC.